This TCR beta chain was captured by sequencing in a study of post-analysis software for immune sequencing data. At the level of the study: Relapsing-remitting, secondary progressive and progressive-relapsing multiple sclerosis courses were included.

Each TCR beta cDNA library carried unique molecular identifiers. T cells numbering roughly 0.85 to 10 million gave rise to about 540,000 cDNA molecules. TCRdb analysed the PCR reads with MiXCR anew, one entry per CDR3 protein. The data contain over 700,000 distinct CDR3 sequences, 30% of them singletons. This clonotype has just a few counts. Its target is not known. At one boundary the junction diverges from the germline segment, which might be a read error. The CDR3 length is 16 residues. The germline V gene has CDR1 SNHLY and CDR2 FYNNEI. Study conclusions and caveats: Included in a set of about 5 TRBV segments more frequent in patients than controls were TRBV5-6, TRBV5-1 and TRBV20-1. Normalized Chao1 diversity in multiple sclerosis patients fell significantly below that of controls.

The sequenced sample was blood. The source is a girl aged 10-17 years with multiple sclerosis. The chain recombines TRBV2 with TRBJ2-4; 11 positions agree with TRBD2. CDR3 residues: CASSQPGLAANNIQYF. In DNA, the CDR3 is TGTGCCAGCAGTCAACCGGGACTAGCGGCCAACAACATTCAGTACTTC.